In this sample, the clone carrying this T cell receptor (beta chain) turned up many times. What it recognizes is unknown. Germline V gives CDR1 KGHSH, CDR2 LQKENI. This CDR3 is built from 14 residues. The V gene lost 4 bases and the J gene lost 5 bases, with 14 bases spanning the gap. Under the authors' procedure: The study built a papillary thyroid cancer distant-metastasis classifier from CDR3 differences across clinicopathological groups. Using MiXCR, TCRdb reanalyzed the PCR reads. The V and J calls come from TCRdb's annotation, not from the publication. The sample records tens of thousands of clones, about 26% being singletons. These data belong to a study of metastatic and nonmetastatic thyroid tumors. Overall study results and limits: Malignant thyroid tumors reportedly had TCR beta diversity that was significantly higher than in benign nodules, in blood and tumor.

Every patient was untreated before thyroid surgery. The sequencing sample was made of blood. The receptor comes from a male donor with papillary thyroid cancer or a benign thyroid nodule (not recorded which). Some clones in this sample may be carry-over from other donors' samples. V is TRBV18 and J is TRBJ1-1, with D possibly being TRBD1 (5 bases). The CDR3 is CASSRGTGGTEAFF. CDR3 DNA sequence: TGTGCCAGCTCACGCGGGACGGGCGGGACTGAAGCTTTCTTT.